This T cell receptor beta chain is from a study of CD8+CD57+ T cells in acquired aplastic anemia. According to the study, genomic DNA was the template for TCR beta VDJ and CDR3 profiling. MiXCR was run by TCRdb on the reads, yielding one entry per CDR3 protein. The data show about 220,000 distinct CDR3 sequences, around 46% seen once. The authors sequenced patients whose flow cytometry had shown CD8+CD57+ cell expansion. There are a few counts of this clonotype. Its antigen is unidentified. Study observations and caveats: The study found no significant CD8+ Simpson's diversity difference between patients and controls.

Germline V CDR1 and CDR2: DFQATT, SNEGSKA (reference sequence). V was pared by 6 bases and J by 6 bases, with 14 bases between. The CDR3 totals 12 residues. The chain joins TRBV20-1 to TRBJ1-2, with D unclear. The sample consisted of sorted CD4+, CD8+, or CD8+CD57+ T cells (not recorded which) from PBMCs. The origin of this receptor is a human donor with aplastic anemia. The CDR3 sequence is CSARTAGHGYTF. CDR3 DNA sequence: TGCAGTGCCCGAACGGCCGGGCATGGCTACACCTTC.